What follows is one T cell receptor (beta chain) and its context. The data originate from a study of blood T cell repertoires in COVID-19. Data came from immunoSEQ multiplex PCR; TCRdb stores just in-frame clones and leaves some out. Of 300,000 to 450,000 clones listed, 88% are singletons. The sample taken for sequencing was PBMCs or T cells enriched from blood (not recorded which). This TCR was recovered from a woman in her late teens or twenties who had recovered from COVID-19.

CDR3 loop: CASSQWDRVRGNTIYF. In DNA form, the CDR3 reads TGCGCCAGCAGCCAATGGGACAGGGTTAGGGGAAACACCATATATTTT. V and J are TRBV4-1 and TRBJ1-3, with 9 bases lining up with TRBD1. V dropped 2 bases and J dropped 4; count of bases not matched to a gene: 6. The CDR3 sequence is 16 residues long. Looked up from germline, CDR1 is MGHRA and CDR2 is YSYEKL.